The next 10 T cell receptor beta chains were all read from a single sample in a study of regulatory T cells in long-lasting Graves disease. Specified time point: newly diagnosed GD, antithyroid drugs for less than 3 months. PBMC-extracted RNA yielded the TCR library. Construction of the TCR beta libraries employed iRepertoire HTBI primers in conjunction with Arm-PCR of CDR3 regions. TCRdb used MiXCR to reprocess the multiplex PCR reads, holding one entry per CDR3 protein. The data show about 440,000 distinct CDR3 sequences, approximately 15% seen once. The data also belong to a second study, concerning T cells in Graves' hyperthyroidism and ophthalmopathy.

The starting material was peripheral blood mononuclear cells (PBMCs), obtained at new diagnosis, from a patient treated with antithyroid drugs. The receptors here all came from a woman aged 25 to 39 with Graves disease.

At least ten counts were recorded for this clonotype. The V and J genes are TRBV12-3 or TRBV12-4 and TRBJ2-4; D is unclear. This CDR3 region has 12 residues. Trimming removed 5 bases at V and 15 bases at J, with 17 bases between. The CDR3 loop is CASSRSQVWVYF. The CDR3 nucleotides are TGTGCCAGCAGTAGGTCGCAGGTCTGGGTGTACTTC.

In its sample, this clonotype was seen a few times. V and J are TRBV20-1 and TRBJ2-7; 7 nucleotides match TRBD2. The length of the CDR3 is 14 residues. With V trimmed by 6 bases and J by 0 bases, 8 bases remained unmatched. Germline-derived CDR1 and CDR2 are DFQATT and SNEGSKA (reference sequence). CDR3: CSAPLGGSSYEQYF. The CDR3 nucleotides read TGCAGTGCCCCTCTGGGGGGGAGCTCCTACGAGCAGTACTTC.

The V and J genes are TRBV18 and TRBJ2-7, with D tentatively TRBD1 (6 bases). CDR3 size: 13 residues. The germline gives CDR1 KGHSH, CDR2 LQKENI. Trimming took off 6 bases at V and 2 bases at J, with 11 bases between the two ends. CDR3 sequence reads: CASSRDTTYEQYF. As DNA, the CDR3 is TGTGCCAGCTCTCGGGACACTACCTACGAGCAGTACTTC.

Regarding this clonotype: This may be a read error, as it is one base from a much larger clone. The chain uses TRBV2 and TRBJ2-1; D is tentatively TRBD1 or TRBD2 (5 bases each). This CDR3 has 12 residues. The germline V gene has CDR1 SNHLY and CDR2 FYNNEI. Here the CDR3 reads CTSLGTLTEQFF. Here the CDR3 DNA reads TGTACCAGCCTGGGGACGCTCACTGAGCAGTTCTTC.

Ten or more counts support this clonotype. The J gene is TRBJ2-3, the V gene TRBV13; TRBD1 agrees at 9 bases. The V and J ends lost 5 bases and 5 bases, in that order; junction bases with no gene match: 8. CDR3 length: 15 amino acids. CDR1 and CDR2 (germline): PRHDT, FYEKMQ (reference sequence). The CDR3 DNA is TGTGCCAGCAGCCCACGACAGGGGGGGGAAGATACGCAGTATTTT. Translated: CASSPRQGGEDTQYF.

The chain combines TRBV11-2 with TRBJ2-5; a possible D gene is TRBD1 (5 bases). The V gene lost 1 base and the J gene lost 5 bases, with 8 bases spanning the gap. CDR1 SGHAT and CDR2 FQNNGV come from the germline V gene. The CDR3 contains 13 residues. CDR3 sequence reads: CASSLGYRETQYF. The CDR3 coding sequence is TGTGCCAGCAGCTTAGGGTACAGGGAGACCCAGTACTTC.

This clonotype has a count of ten or more. The rearrangement uses TRBV5-1 and TRBJ2-7; possibly TRBD2 for D (5 bases). Germline CDR1 reads SGHRS; CDR2 reads YFSETQ. The CDR3 has 13 residues. Trimming removed 5 bases at V and 5 bases at J, with 14 bases between. The CDR3 here is CASSLSFGDEQYF. DNA of the CDR3: TGCGCCAGCAGTCTCAGTTTCGGGGACGAGCAGTACTTC.

Only a few counts were recorded for this clonotype. A much larger clone is a single base away; this may be a read error. The chain links TRBV6-1 to TRBJ2-7; D is unclear. The length of the CDR3 is 13 residues. V was cut by 4 bases and J by 2 bases, with 9 bases left in between. Germline assignment: CDR1 MNHNS and CDR2 SASEGT. The CDR3 here is CASSATGPYEQYF. The DNA for the CDR3 is TGTGCCAGCAGTGCGACCGGACCCTACGAGCAGTACTTC.

The genes are TRBV5-1 and TRBJ2-5; 13 bases are a match to TRBD2. Germline CDR1 and CDR2: SGHRS and YFSETQ. The CDR3 is made up of 16 amino acids. V lost 2 bases and J lost 4; bases outside the gene matches: 5. CDR3 loop: CASSFRTSGGGETQYF. CDR3 bases: TGCGCCAGCAGCTTCAGGACTAGCGGGGGCGGAGAGACCCAGTACTTC.

This clonotype was observed many times. The chain uses TRBV12-3 or TRBV12-4 and TRBJ2-2; D is unresolved. V was pared by 3 bases and J by 4 bases, with 6 bases between. There are 13 residues in the CDR3. Here the CDR3 reads CASSFSPTGELFF. The CDR3 bases are TGTGCCAGCAGTTTCTCTCCCACCGGGGAGCTGTTTTTT.